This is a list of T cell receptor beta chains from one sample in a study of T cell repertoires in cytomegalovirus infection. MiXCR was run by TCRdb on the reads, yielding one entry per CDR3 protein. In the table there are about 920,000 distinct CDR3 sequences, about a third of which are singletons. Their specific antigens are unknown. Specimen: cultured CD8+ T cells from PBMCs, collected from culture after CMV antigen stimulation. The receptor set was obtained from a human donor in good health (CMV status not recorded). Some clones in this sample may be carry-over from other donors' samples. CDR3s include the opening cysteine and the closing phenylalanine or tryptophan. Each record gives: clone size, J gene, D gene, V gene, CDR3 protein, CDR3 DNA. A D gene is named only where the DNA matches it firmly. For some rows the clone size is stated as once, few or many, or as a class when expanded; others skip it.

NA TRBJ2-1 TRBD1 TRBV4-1 CASSQSPGQSNNEQFF TGCGCCAGCAGCCAATCCCCGGGACAGTCTAACAATGAGCAGTTCTTC
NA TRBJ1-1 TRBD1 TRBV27 CASSFGTGLMNTEAFF TGTGCCAGCAGTTTTGGGACAGGGCTTATGAACACTGAAGCTTTCTTT
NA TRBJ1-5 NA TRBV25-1 CASSERAGHQPQHF TGTGCCAGCAGTGAAAGGGCAGGGCATCAGCCCCAGCATTTT
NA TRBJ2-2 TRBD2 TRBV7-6 CASSPDGGGAGTGELFF TGTGCCAGCAGCCCCGACGGCGGGGGGGCCGGCACCGGGGAGCTGTTTTTT
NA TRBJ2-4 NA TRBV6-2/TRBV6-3 CASSLGLVKNIQYF TGTGCCAGCAGTTTGGGACTGGTAAAAAACATTCAGTACTTC
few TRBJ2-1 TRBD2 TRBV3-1 CASSHSSRAGLGNEQFF TGTGCCAGCAGCCATTCCTCCCGAGCGGGGCTGGGTAATGAGCAGTTCTTC
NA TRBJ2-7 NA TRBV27 CASSLGSSLIYEQYF TGTGCCAGCAGTTTAGGTAGCAGCTTAATCTACGAGCAGTACTTC
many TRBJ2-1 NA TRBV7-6 CASSHPGAEQFF TGTGCCAGCAGCCATCCGGGGGCTGAGCAGTTCTTC
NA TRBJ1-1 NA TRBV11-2 CASSLELSVLNTEAFF TGTGCCAGCAGCTTAGAACTATCAGTACTGAACACTGAAGCTTTCTTT
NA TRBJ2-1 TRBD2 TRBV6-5 CASSYWTSGELSYNEQFF TGTGCCAGCAGCTACTGGACTAGCGGGGAACTCTCCTACAATGAGCAGTTCTTC
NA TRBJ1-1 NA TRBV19 CASSIAGVGAEAFF TGTGCCAGTAGTATAGCGGGGGTCGGGGCTGAAGCTTTCTTT
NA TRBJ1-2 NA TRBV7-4 CATTETGGGDYGYTF TGTGCCACTACTGAGACAGGAGGCGGCGACTATGGCTACACCTTC
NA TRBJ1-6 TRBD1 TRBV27 CASNFGTENSPLHF TGTGCCAGCAACTTCGGGACAGAAAATTCACCCCTCCACTTT
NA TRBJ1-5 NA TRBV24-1 CATRLVHDSIYSNQPQHF TGTGCCACCAGACTTGTACACGACTCGATTTATAGCAATCAGCCCCAGCATTTT
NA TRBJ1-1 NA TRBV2 CASSEALLGLITEAFF TGTGCCAGCAGTGAAGCGCTCCTAGGGCTTATCACTGAAGCTTTCTTT